The 10 T cell receptor beta chains below come from one sample, sequenced in a study of T-cell memory formation after mild COVID-19. Each CDR3 protein is one row after TCRdb ran MiXCR on the 5' RACE reads. The profile shows hundreds of thousands of distinct CDR3 sequences, approximately 15% of them singletons. The specimen sequenced was PBMCs or a T cell subset sorted from them (not recorded which). These receptors came from an adult woman who had mild COVID-19 (a few samples of this study predate the infection). Cell type and time point are not known.

Concerning this clonotype itself: A clone one base away is much larger, so this may be a read error. J is TRBJ2-1 and V is TRBV5-1, with D possibly being TRBD2 (6 bases). Germline V gene sequence: CDR1 SGHRS, CDR2 YFSETQ. The CDR3 is 16 residues long. For the CDR3, the DNA is TGCGCCAGCAGCATCGGGGACTTGAGCTCCTACACTGAGCAGTTCTTC. It yields the protein CASSIGDLSSYTEQFF. The full variable domain, completed using reference TRBV5-1 and TRBJ2-1, is KAGVTQTPRYLIKTRGQQVTLSCSPISGHRSVSWYQQTPGQGLQFLFEYFSETQRNKGNFPGRFSGRQFSNSRSEMNVSTLELGDSALYLCASSIGDLSSYTEQFFGPGTRLTVL.

This sequence joins TRBV19 and TRBJ2-1; the D gene is possibly TRBD2 (6 bases). This CDR3 spans 12 amino acids. Trimming stripped 7 bases from V and 10 bases from J, with 14 bases between. Germline V gene sequence: CDR1 LNHDA, CDR2 SQIVND (reference sequence). This chain's CDR3 is CASTRSGLEQFF. In nucleotides, the CDR3 is TGTGCCAGTACTCGAAGCGGGCTCGAGCAGTTCTTC.

This clonotype has just a few counts. The chain recombines TRBV10-2 with TRBJ1-1; possibly TRBD1 for D (6 bases). Trimming took 1 base from V and 10 from J, leaving 10 bases between them. Germline-derived CDR1 and CDR2 are WSHSY and SAAADI. The CDR3 is 12 residues long. The CDR3 here is CASSEFTGIAFF. The CDR3 coding sequence is TGCGCCAGCAGTGAGTTCACAGGGATAGCTTTCTTT.

The V call is TRBV12-3 or TRBV12-4, the J call TRBJ2-7, with 11 bases that match TRBD2. The V segment lost 6 bases and the J segment 6 bases; nucleotides outside the gene matches: 10. This CDR3 comprises 15 residues. The CDR3 bases are TGTGCCAGCAGCCAGGAACTAGCGGGAGTGGGCGAGCAGTACTTC. It specifies CASSQELAGVGEQYF.

V gene TRBV12-3 or TRBV12-4 combines with J gene TRBJ2-7; 7 bases map to TRBD2. Trimming cost V 5 bases and J 0 bases; bases outside gene matches: 10. The CDR3 sequence is 16 residues long. The CDR3 is CASSPLASGPSYEQYF. DNA of the CDR3: TGTGCCAGCAGTCCCCTCGCTAGCGGACCCTCCTACGAGCAGTACTTC.

This clonotype was counted between two and nine times. The chain has TRBV4-1 and TRBJ1-1; D is ambiguous. CDR3 length: 13 residues. Germline CDR1 is MGHRA and CDR2 is YSYEKL. The V and J ends lost 1 base and 8 bases respectively, with 11 bases between them. This CDR3 reads CASSQVPGDEAFF. The CDR3, as DNA: TGCGCCAGCAGCCAAGTGCCGGGTGACGAAGCTTTCTTT.

The chain carries TRBV6-5 and TRBJ2-1; the match to TRBD2 covers 10 bases. The germline CDR1 and CDR2 sequences are MNHEY and SVGAGI. After removal of 0 bases from V and 0 bases from J, the junction contained 5 bases not matched to a gene. The CDR3 runs to 18 residues. CDR3 region: CASSYSVASGSSYNEQFF. The CDR3 DNA sequence: TGTGCCAGCAGTTACTCGGTGGCTAGCGGGAGCTCCTACAATGAGCAGTTCTTC.

The chain recombines TRBV4-1 with TRBJ1-4; 9 bases align to TRBD1. Germline lookup yields CDR1 MGHRA and CDR2 YSYEKL. The J segment lost 1 base and the V segment lost 7 bases, leaving 10 bases of the junction unmatched. The CDR3 is 17 amino acids. CDR3 in amino acids: CASTTPGQGRTNEKLFF. The DNA for the CDR3 is TGCGCCAGCACGACGCCGGGACAGGGACGAACTAATGAAAAACTGTTTTTT.

The rearrangement links TRBV7-2 to TRBJ2-7; possibly TRBD1 or TRBD2 for D (5 bases each). V was shortened by 6 bases and J by 6 bases, with 18 bases between the two germline ends. The CDR3 sequence is 14 residues long. Per the germline V gene, CDR1 is SGHTA and CDR2 is FQGNSA. The CDR3 nucleotides read TGTGCCAGCAGGGCCCGCCGGGACGCCGGCGAGCAGTACTTC. It is translated as CASRARRDAGEQYF. Complete variable domain (other parts from reference TRBV7-2 and TRBJ2-7): GAGVSQSPSNKVTEKGKDVELRCDPISGHTALYWYRQSLGQGLEFLIYFQGNSAPDKSGLPSDRFSAERTGGSVSTLTIQRTQQEDSAVYLCASRARRDAGEQYFGPGTRLTVT.

The chain is built from TRBV12-3 or TRBV12-4 and TRBJ1-2; D not resolved. The V end lost 3 bases, the J end lost 2 bases, and 16 bases lay between the germline ends. The CDR3 is made up of 16 amino acids. CDR3 sequence (DNA): TGTGCCAGCAGTTTTTCCCCGGTAGGGCAGAACTATGGCTACACCTTC. Translating gives CASSFSPVGQNYGYTF.